Presented here are 26 T cell receptor beta chains from one specimen sequenced in a study of cytomegalovirus exposure and HLA in healthy donors. The PCR contained 60 Vbeta and 13 Jbeta primers. Some clones are missing from TCRdb's copy, which holds only in-frame ones; the method was immunoSEQ multiplex PCR. The sample contains roughly 120,000 clones, 65% to 90% of which appear only once. The sample comprised PBMCs. The receptors originated from a male donor in good health and CMV-seropositive.

The chain couples TRBV15 to TRBJ2-1; tentatively, D is TRBD2 (6 bases). V was clipped by 4 bases and J by 2 bases, with 24 bases between them. CDR1 and CDR2 from the germline V gene are LNHNV and YYDKDF (reference sequence). The CDR3 contains 19 residues. The CDR3 is CATSKVLRGGGLTYNEQFF. Here the CDR3 DNA reads TGTGCCACCAGCAAAGTCCTCCGGGGCGGAGGGTTGACCTACAATGAGCAGTTCTTC.

This clone has more than one count but fewer than ten. This chain uses TRBV7-2 with TRBJ2-7; TRBD1 matches 7 bases. In germline, CDR1 is SGHTA, CDR2 FQGNSA. The CDR3 totals 15 residues. V lost 7 bases, J lost 1 base, and 10 bases stayed unmatched. The CDR3 is CASIQATGPSYEQYF. Here the CDR3 DNA reads TGTGCCAGCATCCAAGCGACAGGGCCATCCTACGAGCAGTACTTC.

This clone showed up just once. This sequence joins TRBV4-2 and TRBJ1-4; D perhaps matches TRBD1 (6 bases). CDR1 is LGHNA and CDR2 is YNFKEQ in the germline V gene. Between the trimmed V and J ends, which lost 3 bases and 5 bases, there was a span of 13 bases. The CDR3 is 15 residues long. This chain's CDR3 is CASSQWTDPNEKLFF. The CDR3 bases are TGTGCCAGCAGCCAGTGGACAGATCCAAATGAAAAACTGTTTTTT.

The genes are TRBV5-1 and TRBJ2-5; D might be TRBD1 (5 bases). The CDR3 covers 14 residues. CDR1 and CDR2 from the germline V gene are SGHRS and YFSETQ. With 3 bases removed from V and 5 bases from J, the gap between germline ends came to 14 bases. The CDR3 DNA reads TGCGCCAGCAGCTGGGTAGGCCAGGGCGAGACCCAGTACTTC. It encodes CASSWVGQGETQYF.

The V and J genes are TRBV6-4 and TRBJ2-7, with 8 bases that match TRBD1. This CDR3 region has 15 residues. Germline loops: CDR1 MRHNA, CDR2 SNTAGT. After removal of 9 bases from V and 4 bases from J, the junction contained 14 bases not matched to a gene. The CDR3 DNA is TGTGCCAGTACCGCAAAGGACAGGGCGGGGTACGAGCAGTACTTC. The encoded protein is CASTAKDRAGYEQYF.

This clone was detected once. The V gene is TRBV6-6, the J gene TRBJ2-1, with D possibly being TRBD2 (7 bases). The germline gives CDR1 MNHNY, CDR2 SVGAGI (reference sequence). This CDR3 comprises 13 residues. V lost 7 bases to trimming and J lost 3 bases, with 10 bases between them. For the CDR3, the DNA is TGTGCCAGCAAGGGGGGGATCTACAATGAGCAGTTCTTC. Its protein product is CASKGGIYNEQFF.

V gene TRBV7-8 combines with J gene TRBJ2-7, with 13 bases matching TRBD2. V gave up 6 bases and J gave up 3 bases; unmatched junction bases: 20. The CDR3 sequence is 20 residues long. In germline, CDR1 is SGHVS, CDR2 FQNEAQ. This chain's CDR3 is CASSYHLLAGGPSKNYEQYF. The CDR3 DNA follows: TGTGCCAGCAGTTATCACTTACTAGCGGGAGGGCCCTCGAAGAACTACGAGCAGTACTTC. The variable domain in full, completed from reference TRBV7-8 and TRBJ2-7, reads GAGVSQSPRYKVAKRGQDVALRCDPISGHVSLFWYQQALGQGPEFLTYFQNEAQLDKSGLPSDRFFAERPEGSVSTLKIQRTQQEDSAVYLCASSYHLLAGGPSKNYEQYFGPGTRLTVT.

The genes are TRBV29-1 and TRBJ1-1; D gene uncertain. Germline V gene sequence: CDR1 SQVTM, CDR2 ANQGSEA. This CDR3 is 12 amino acids long. V dropped 5 bases and J dropped 4 bases, with 11 bases sitting between them. DNA of the CDR3: TGCAGCGTTCGGGGTATAGGCACTGAAGCTTTCTTT. Encoded protein: CSVRGIGTEAFF.

This rearrangement joins TRBV5-4 to TRBJ2-1; TRBD2 matches 13 bases. The V gene's germline CDR1 is SGHNT and CDR2 YYREEE (reference sequence). CDR3 size: 16 residues. V lost 3 bases, J lost 9 bases, and 9 bases stayed unmatched. The DNA of the CDR3 is TGTGCCAGCAGCTCTCCCGGACTAGCGGGAGACACTGAGCAGTTCTTC. Residues: CASSSPGLAGDTEQFF. Drawing the rest from reference TRBV5-4 and TRBJ2-1, the complete variable domain is ETGVTQSPTHLIKTRGQQVTLRCSSQSGHNTVSWYQQALGQGPQFIFQYYREEENGRGNFPPRFSGLQFPNYSSELNVNALELDDSALYLCASSSPGLAGDTEQFFGPGTRLTVL.

This clone was observed a few times. The chain carries TRBV7-2 and TRBJ2-2, with a possible D match to TRBD1 (6 bases). Germline V gives CDR1 SGHTA, CDR2 FQGNSA. The CDR3 has 15 residues. Trimming shortened V by 5 bases and J by 4 bases, and 14 bases separated the two germline ends. The CDR3 here is CASSTDGRGTGELFF. The CDR3 DNA reads as TGTGCCAGCAGCACAGATGGCAGGGGCACCGGGGAGCTGTTTTTT.

The chain joins TRBV10-3 to TRBJ1-1, with D maybe TRBD1 (5 bases). Germline CDR1 is ENHRY and CDR2 is SYGVKD. This CDR3 comprises 15 residues. The V and J ends lost 2 bases and 1 base respectively, with 11 bases between them. This chain's CDR3 is CAISEMTERNTEAFF. The CDR3 bases are TGTGCCATCAGTGAGATGACAGAGAGGAACACTGAAGCTTTCTTT.

The chain carries TRBV28 and TRBJ2-1; D gene uncertain. Germline CDR1 is MDHEN and CDR2 is SYDVKM. CDR3 size: 12 residues. V shed 2 bases and J shed 12 bases, with 11 bases lying between them. Here the CDR3 DNA reads TGTGCCAGCAGTTTAAGCTTATCGGGGCAGTTCTTC. This sequence encodes CASSLSLSGQFF.

This chain links TRBV27 with TRBJ2-2; D uncertain. Per germline, CDR1 MNHEY and CDR2 SMNVEV (reference sequence). CDR3 length equals 12 residues. V was pared by 5 bases and J by 3 bases, with 4 bases between. CDR3 nucleotide sequence: TGTGCCAGCAGTCTCGACACCGGGGAGCTGTTTTTT. It translates to CASSLDTGELFF.

The chain joins TRBV5-1 to TRBJ1-2; D uncertain. Germline values: CDR1 SGHRS, CDR2 YFSETQ. V lost 4 bases, J lost 0 bases, and 16 bases lay in between. The CDR3 contains 16 residues. CDR3 residues: CASSPAGRFSNYGYTF. CDR3 DNA sequence: TGCGCCAGCAGCCCCGCAGGTCGGTTTTCTAACTATGGCTACACCTTC.

V is TRBV11-2 and J is TRBJ1-3; maybe TRBD1 (5 bases). Looked up from germline, CDR1 is SGHAT and CDR2 is FQNNGV. The CDR3 has 15 residues. Trimming removed 1 base from V and 0 bases from J, with 7 bases in between. CDR3: CASSLGQNSGNTIYF. CDR3 bases: TGTGCCAGCAGCTTAGGACAGAACTCTGGAAACACCATATATTTT.

J is TRBJ2-7 and V is TRBV6-5; D is unresolved. V lost 3 bases, J lost 1 base, and 7 bases lay in between. Germline CDR1 reads MNHEY; CDR2 reads SVGAGI. The CDR3 runs to 13 residues. CDR3 coding DNA: TGTGCCAGCAGTTATTCGGTTTCCTACGAGCAGTACTTC. It specifies CASSYSVSYEQYF.

The chain carries TRBV13 and TRBJ2-5, with unresolved D. The J call may be mistaken, given a closer DNA end match to TRBJ2-7. The V gene's germline CDR1 is PRHDT and CDR2 FYEKMQ (reference sequence). This CDR3 is built from 12 residues. The CDR3 nucleotides read TGTGCCAGCAGCTTTGGGGCCTACGAGCAGTACTTC. This gives the protein CASSFGAYEQYF.

The rearrangement links TRBV19 to TRBJ1-6; possibly TRBD1 for D (6 bases). This CDR3 spans 15 amino acids. Trimming took 4 bases from V and 8 from J, leaving 15 bases between them. Germline CDR1 is LNHDA and CDR2 is SQIVND (reference sequence). This chain's CDR3 is CASSTWTAKDSPLHF. The CDR3 bases are TGTGCCAGTAGTACTTGGACAGCAAAGGATTCACCCCTCCACTTT.

V usage is TRBV9 and J usage is TRBJ1-1; TRBD1 is a possible D gene (5 bases). Germline loops: CDR1 SGDLS, CDR2 YYNGEE. The CDR3 is made up of 16 amino acids. V lost 0 bases and J 5 bases, leaving 17 bases between the germline ends. In DNA form, the CDR3 reads TGTGCCAGCAGCGTAGGAGGGGCGGGGAGGCGGACTGAAGCTTTCTTT. This sequence encodes CASSVGGAGRRTEAFF.

The CDR3 here is CASSYFPQGGNEKLFF. CDR3 coding DNA: TGTGCCAGCAGTTACTTTCCCCAGGGGGGAAATGAAAAACTGTTTTTT. The genes are TRBV6-5 and TRBJ1-4; 7 bases match TRBD1. Germline loops: CDR1 MNHEY, CDR2 SVGAGI. Unmatched junction bases numbered 7, after V lost 1 base and J lost 5 bases. CDR3 length: 16 residues.

V gene TRBV6-5 combines with J gene TRBJ1-1, with TRBD1 identical over 8 bases. The J segment lost 4 bases and the V segment lost 6 bases, leaving 10 bases of the junction unmatched. Germline loops: CDR1 MNHEY, CDR2 SVGAGI. This CDR3 comprises 15 residues. CDR3 protein: CASSPDRGWGTEAFF. The CDR3 region has the DNA TGTGCCAGCAGCCCTGACAGGGGATGGGGCACTGAAGCTTTCTTT.

The chain uses TRBV27 and TRBJ2-7; 8 nucleotides align to TRBD2. The J segment lost 4 bases and the V segment lost 4 bases, leaving 9 bases of the junction unmatched. The CDR3 is 15 residues long. Germline V gene sequence: CDR1 MNHEY, CDR2 SMNVEV (reference sequence). CDR3 in amino acids: CASSSTGGPLYEQYF. In nucleotides, the CDR3 is TGTGCCAGCAGTTCTACGGGAGGGCCTCTATACGAGCAGTACTTC.

The rearrangement joins TRBV7-9 to TRBJ2-5, with 10 bases that match TRBD1. The CDR3 length is 14 residues. J gave up 3 bases and V 4 bases, and 2 bases lay outside the gene matches. Germline V CDR1 and CDR2: SEHNR, FQNEAQ (reference sequence). The CDR3 bases are TGTGCCAGCAGCTGGGGGACAGGGGAAGAGACCCAGTACTTC. The encoded protein is CASSWGTGEETQYF.

V usage is TRBV15 and J usage is TRBJ2-1; 12 bases match TRBD2. CDR1 is LNHNV and CDR2 is YYDKDF in the germline V gene (reference sequence). There are 15 residues in the CDR3. Trimming took 1 base from V and 6 from J; bases not matched to a gene: 1. The CDR3 spells CATSRGLAGANEQFF. Written as DNA, the CDR3 is TGTGCCACCAGCAGAGGACTAGCGGGAGCCAATGAGCAGTTCTTC.

This chain links TRBV18 with TRBJ1-1; weak D call: TRBD1 (5 bases). V dropped 3 bases and J dropped 7 bases, with 9 bases sitting between them. CDR3 size: 12 residues. From germline, CDR1 is KGHSH and CDR2 LQKENI. CDR3 in amino acids: CASSPEGVEAFF. DNA of the CDR3: TGTGCCAGCTCACCGGAAGGGGTTGAAGCTTTCTTT.

This clone was seen only a few times. CDR3 coding DNA: TGCGCCAGCAGCTTGGGGGAGGCTACAGATACGCAGTATTTT. This translates into CASSLGEATDTQYF. V is TRBV5-1 and J is TRBJ2-3; a weak D match, TRBD2 (6 bases). The CDR3 contains 14 residues. Trimming cost V 0 bases and J 3 bases, with 8 bases left between them. CDR1 SGHRS and CDR2 YFSETQ come from the germline V gene.